The 27 T cell receptor beta chains presented below share a single source sample, sequenced in a study of blood T cell repertoires in COVID-19. Profiled with immunoSEQ multiplex PCR; TCRdb holds only in-frame clones, not every one. The sample comprises about 170,000 clones, more than 75% of which are singletons, and 2.5% to 4% rests with the top ten. Sequencing used peripheral blood. The source of these receptors is a man aged 70-80 years with acute or convalescent COVID-19.

The chain carries TRBV7-9 and TRBJ2-3; possibly TRBD1 for D (6 bases). The CDR3 runs to 14 residues. Germline lookup yields CDR1 SEHNR and CDR2 FQNEAQ (reference sequence). Trimming took 8 bases from V and 2 from J, leaving 14 bases between them. In DNA form, the CDR3 reads TGTGCCAGCCTAGACAGGACTTCCACAGATACGCAGTATTTT. Translating it yields CASLDRTSTDTQYF.

This clone was counted a few times. This chain links TRBV2 with TRBJ1-5; the match to TRBD1 covers 9 bases. V gave up 4 bases and J gave up 2 bases; unmatched junction bases: 0. In germline, CDR1 is SNHLY, CDR2 FYNNEI. The CDR3 runs to 14 residues. The CDR3 DNA follows: TGTGCCAGCAGTGGGACAGGGGGCAATCAGCCCCAGCATTTT. It codes for CASSGTGGNQPQHF.

In this sample, this clone turned up once. This chain joins TRBV15 and TRBJ1-1; 10 bases align to TRBD1. The CDR3 is made up of 17 amino acids. V shed 2 bases and J 3 bases; nucleotides not matched to a gene: 9. Germline assignment: CDR1 LNHNV and CDR2 YYDKDF (reference sequence). CDR3 sequence: CATSRRSAGTGDTEAFF. The CDR3 bases are TGTGCCACCAGCAGAAGGAGTGCCGGGACAGGGGACACTGAAGCTTTCTTT. Using reference TRBV15 and TRBJ1-1 for the parts outside the CDR3, the full variable domain is DAMVIQNPRYQVTQFGKPVTLSCSQTLNHNVMYWYQQKSSQAPKLLFHYYDKDFNNEADTPDNFQSRRPNTSFCFLDIRSPGLGDTAMYLCATSRRSAGTGDTEAFFGQGTRLTVV.

This chain joins TRBV5-1 and TRBJ2-2, with TRBD2 matching 7 bases. With V trimmed by 3 bases and J by 6 bases, 14 bases remained unmatched. This CDR3 has 17 amino acids. CDR1 is SGHRS and CDR2 is YFSETQ in the germline V gene. In DNA form, the CDR3 reads TGCGCCAGCAGCTGGAGAGGGGCTGCGGGAGTTCCCGGGGAGCTGTTTTTT. This gives the protein CASSWRGAAGVPGELFF.

The chain has TRBV19 and TRBJ1-5, with D possibly being TRBD1 (5 bases). Germline lookup yields CDR1 LNHDA and CDR2 SQIVND (reference sequence). The V and J ends lost 6 bases and 0 bases respectively, with 15 bases between them. The CDR3 extends over 16 amino acids. The CDR3 sequence is CASRGWGVRSNQPQHF. Written as DNA, the CDR3 is TGTGCCAGTAGGGGGTGGGGGGTTCGTAGCAATCAGCCCCAGCATTTT.

V is TRBV28 and J is TRBJ1-6; D is perhaps TRBD1 (5 bases). Germline-derived CDR1 and CDR2 are MDHEN and SYDVKM. This CDR3 has 15 amino acids. With 2 bases removed from V and 10 bases from J, the gap between germline ends came to 15 bases. Here the CDR3 reads CASSLRGQGKSPLHF. The DNA for the CDR3 is TGTGCCAGCAGTTTACGCGGCCAGGGTAAATCACCCCTCCACTTT.

The J gene is TRBJ1-3, the V gene TRBV2, with D tentatively TRBD1 (5 bases). V shed 3 bases and J shed 1 base, with 10 bases lying between them. The germline V gene encodes CDR1 SNHLY and CDR2 FYNNEI. There are 15 residues in the CDR3. The CDR3 spells CASSDPSGSGNTIYF. CDR3 sequence (DNA): TGTGCCAGCAGTGATCCGTCAGGGTCTGGAAACACCATATATTTT.

Comments on this clone: A junction end diverges from the germline sequence, so it may reflect a read error. The chain couples TRBV7-8 to TRBJ1-1, with 9 positions matching TRBD1. Looked up from germline, CDR1 is SGHVS and CDR2 is FQNEAQ. This CDR3 has 15 residues. CDR3 in amino acids: CASSLKRSGDREVIF. In DNA, the CDR3 is TGTGCCAGCAGCTTAAAAAGGTCTGGGGACAGGGAGGTTATCTTT. The full variable domain, completed using reference TRBV7-8 and TRBJ1-1, is GAGVSQSPRYKVAKRGQDVALRCDPISGHVSLFWYQQALGQGPEFLTYFQNEAQLDKSGLPSDRFFAERPEGSVSTLKIQRTQQEDSAVYLCASSLKRSGDREVIFGQGTRLTVV.

The chain couples TRBV28 to TRBJ1-1; the match to TRBD1 covers 7 bases. Germline V gene sequence: CDR1 MDHEN, CDR2 SYDVKM. CDR3 length: 14 amino acids. The J segment lost 4 bases and the V segment lost 5 bases, leaving 7 bases of the junction unmatched. In DNA, the CDR3 is TGTGCCAGCAGTCTACAGGGGTTCGGCACTGAAGCTTTCTTT. Translating gives CASSLQGFGTEAFF.

The chain has TRBV7-3 and TRBJ1-2, with a possible D match to TRBD1 (5 bases). Trimming removed 5 bases at V and 4 bases at J, with 11 bases between. This CDR3 has 13 residues. Germline CDR1 SGHTA, CDR2 FQGTGA. The CDR3 coding sequence is TGTGCCAGCAGCCCAGGACACTCCTATGGCTACACCTTC. Encoded protein: CASSPGHSYGYTF. The full variable domain, with the rest looked up from reference TRBV7-3 and TRBJ1-2, is GAGVSQTPSNKVTEKGKYVELRCDPISGHTALYWYRQSLGQGPEFLIYFQGTGAADDSGLPNDRFFAVRPEGSVSTLKIQRTERGDSAVYLCASSPGHSYGYTFGSGTRLTVV.

The J gene is TRBJ2-1, the V gene TRBV15; TRBD2 might be the D (5 bases). CDR3 size: 15 residues. Per the germline V gene, CDR1 is LNHNV and CDR2 is YYDKDF (reference sequence). The ends were cut back, 1 base at V and 0 bases at J, with 7 bases in the middle. The CDR3 sequence is CATSRGGSSYNEQFF. DNA for the CDR3: TGTGCCACCAGCAGAGGAGGGAGCTCCTACAATGAGCAGTTCTTC.

The J gene is TRBJ1-2, the V gene TRBV5-6; D is possibly TRBD1 (5 bases). This CDR3 is built from 15 residues. Per germline, CDR1 SGHDT and CDR2 YYEEEE. Trimming left V 0 bases short and J 5 bases short, with 14 bases between. CDR3 nucleotides: TGTGCCAGCAGCTTGGTCGGAGGGACGGGGTATGGCTACACCTTC. The encoded protein is CASSLVGGTGYGYTF.

The chain couples TRBV7-2 to TRBJ1-4; no definite D call. Trimming took off 1 base at V and 13 bases at J, with 19 bases between the two ends. This CDR3 has 15 residues. Germline CDR1 is SGHTA and CDR2 is FQGNSA. The CDR3 DNA follows: TGTGCCAGCAGCTTAGGAGGGTTCTCTACTAACGGACTGTTTTTT. Its protein is CASSLGGFSTNGLFF.

The chain carries TRBV5-1 and TRBJ2-2, with TRBD2 identical over 7 bases. J was trimmed by 0 bases and V by 2 bases; bases with no gene match: 10. CDR3 length: 18 residues. Germline values: CDR1 SGHRS, CDR2 YFSETQ. The DNA for the CDR3 is TGCGCCAGCAGCTTCGGTCTAGCGGCGGATCCGAACACCGGGGAGCTGTTTTTT. It specifies CASSFGLAADPNTGELFF.

This clone has a single count. The chain uses TRBV4-2 and TRBJ2-7; 7 positions agree with TRBD1. The CDR3 spans 16 residues. The germline gives CDR1 LGHNA, CDR2 YNFKEQ. The ends lost 1 base at V and 4 bases at J; junction bases unmatched: 10. CDR3 amino acids: CASSQAYGRGNYEQYF. In nucleotides, the CDR3 is TGTGCCAGCAGCCAAGCTTATGGCAGGGGGAATTACGAGCAGTACTTC.

In regard to this clone: Other DNA sequences from this sample encode an identical CDR3 as well. This chain uses TRBV7-3 with TRBJ2-2; 9 nucleotides line up with TRBD1. The ends lost 2 bases at V and 5 bases at J; junction bases unmatched: 0. Germline V gives CDR1 SGHTA, CDR2 FQGTGA. This CDR3 has 14 residues. The CDR3: CASSLGQGTGELFF. CDR3 nucleotides: TGTGCCAGCAGCTTAGGACAGGGGACCGGGGAGCTGTTTTTT.

CDR3 sequence: CASSTQAPHSGNTIYF. In nucleotides, the CDR3 is TGTGCCAGCAGCACTCAAGCGCCGCACTCTGGAAACACCATATATTTT. The chain has TRBV9 and TRBJ1-3; D call uncertain. Germline values: CDR1 SGDLS, CDR2 YYNGEE. Trimming removed 4 bases at V and 0 bases at J, with 14 bases between. This CDR3 spans 16 amino acids. The full variable domain, with the rest looked up from reference TRBV9 and TRBJ1-3, is DSGVTQTPKHLITATGQRVTLRCSPRSGDLSVYWYQQSLDQGLQFLIQYYNGEERAKGNILERFSAQQFPDLHSELNLSSLELGDSALYFCASSTQAPHSGNTIYFGEGSWLTVV.

The V gene is TRBV5-1, the J gene TRBJ2-7; a weak D match, TRBD2 (5 bases). V was shortened by 0 bases and J by 4 bases, with 23 bases between the two germline ends. The CDR3 sequence is 18 residues long. Germline V gene lookup returns CDR1 SGHRS and CDR2 YFSETQ. The CDR3, as DNA: TGCGCCAGCAGCTTGGGAGGGAACCAGAGACTAATGCCGTACGAGCAGTACTTC. As protein: CASSLGGNQRLMPYEQYF.

This chain links TRBV24-1 with TRBJ2-5, with 8 bases that match TRBD2. There are 15 residues in the CDR3. After removal of 3 bases from V and 4 bases from J, the junction contained 6 bases not matched to a gene. Germline V lookup: CDR1 KGHDR, CDR2 SFDVKD. Written as DNA, the CDR3 is TGTGCCACCAGTGATGGGGGCCTAGCGGGAGAGACCCAGTACTTC. Translating it yields CATSDGGLAGETQYF.

This chain uses TRBV4-2 with TRBJ2-2, with a tentative D call TRBD1 (5 bases). V was cut by 2 bases and J by 1 base, with 8 bases left in between. Germline CDR1 LGHNA, CDR2 YNFKEQ. CDR3 size: 15 residues. The CDR3 protein is CASSQPDRNTGELFF. The CDR3, as DNA: TGTGCCAGCAGCCAACCCGACAGGAACACCGGGGAGCTGTTTTTT.

The chain carries TRBV5-1 and TRBJ2-3; 10 bases map to TRBD2. V lost 0 bases and J lost 3; bases outside the gene matches: 10. The V gene's germline CDR1 is SGHRS and CDR2 YFSETQ. This CDR3 spans 18 amino acids. This CDR3 is CASSLVELAGEKTDTQYF. The DNA of the CDR3 is TGCGCCAGCAGCTTGGTAGAGCTAGCGGGGGAGAAGACAGATACGCAGTATTTT.

The chain links TRBV5-1 to TRBJ1-1, with 7 bases matching TRBD1. Germline V gene data show CDR1 as SGHRS and CDR2 as YFSETQ. CDR3 length equals 13 residues. J lost 4 bases, V lost 4 bases, and 4 bases had no gene match. The CDR3 loop is CASSQGDRTEAFF. The CDR3, as DNA: TGCGCCAGCAGCCAGGGGGATCGCACTGAAGCTTTCTTT.

The chain couples TRBV18 to TRBJ2-1, with 13 positions matching TRBD2. The CDR3 runs to 16 residues. The germline V gene encodes CDR1 KGHSH and CDR2 LQKENI. With 5 bases clipped from V and 6 bases from J, the junction kept 7 bases outside the gene matches. Here the CDR3 DNA reads TGTGCCAGCTCAACCTCACTAGCGGGAGGGTTCAATGAGCAGTTCTTC. Protein sequence: CASSTSLAGGFNEQFF.

The chain joins TRBV29-1 to TRBJ2-1, with D maybe TRBD1 (5 bases). Germline V CDR1 and CDR2: SQVTM, ANQGSEA. The CDR3 loop spans 13 amino acids. Trimming removed 7 bases from V and 7 bases from J, with 17 bases in between. In DNA form, the CDR3 reads TGCAGCGCGTACAGGAGTCTAGGTAATGAGCAGTTCTTC. This codes for CSAYRSLGNEQFF.

This clone appeared a single time. DNA for the CDR3: TGTGCCACCACATCCTCGGGACTTATGACTGAAGCTTTCTTT. It is translated as CATTSSGLMTEAFF. The rearrangement links TRBV15 to TRBJ1-1; a weak D match, TRBD1 (5 bases). Germline V gene lookup returns CDR1 LNHNV and CDR2 YYDKDF (reference sequence). Trimming cost V 7 bases and J 5 bases, with 17 bases left between them. The CDR3 is made up of 14 amino acids.

This rearrangement joins TRBV6-6 to TRBJ2-2; D gene ambiguous. There are 11 residues in the CDR3. The V end was cut by 2 bases, the J end by 13 bases, with 8 bases between. From germline, CDR1 is MNHNY and CDR2 SVGAGI (reference sequence). The chain's CDR3 is CASSYLRGLFF. The CDR3 DNA reads TGTGCCAGCAGTTACCTGCGTGGGCTGTTTTTT.

V and J are TRBV6-2 or TRBV6-3 and TRBJ1-6; 7 bases map to TRBD1. With 4 bases clipped from V and 10 bases from J, the junction kept 10 bases outside the gene matches. The CDR3 is made up of 15 amino acids. Germline loops: CDR1 MNHEY, CDR2 SVGEGT. CDR3 in amino acids: CASSSQTGVSSPLHF. The CDR3, as DNA: TGTGCCAGCAGTTCTCAAACAGGGGTGTCCTCACCCCTCCACTTT.